The 31 T cell receptor delta chains below were found in one sample sequenced in a study of gamma-delta chains in newborns, infants, children. With CATT, TCRdb re-called clones from the reads. The sample shows roughly 6,000 delta-chain clones, roughly 2% of them seen only once. Sequenced input: blood. Receptor source: a child who was a newborn, infant or young child, either healthy, febrile or measles-vaccinated (not recorded which).

As concerns this clone: This DNA's translation differs at residue 10 from TCRdb's protein, which comes from a much larger clone; a read error is likely, and the protein shown is translated from the DNA. V is TRDV2 and J is TRDJ3; TRDD3 agrees at 13 bases. J was trimmed by 3 bases and V by 3 bases; bases with no gene match: 4. Germline CDR1 and CDR2: GEAIGNYY and EKD. The length of the CDR3 is 18 residues. The CDR3 coding sequence is TGTGCCTGTGACCCACTGGGGGATACGTGCTGGGACACCCGACAGATGTTTTTC. This codes for CACDPLGDTCWDTRQMFF.

This clone has more than one count but fewer than ten. The protein that TCRdb holds for this DNA derives from a much larger clone and differs from the translated DNA at residue 10, which likely indicates a read error; the protein shown here is translated from the DNA. The chain joins TRDV2 to TRDJ3, with 8 bases lining up with TRDD3. The CDR3 runs to 17 residues. Germline CDR1 reads GEAIGNYY; CDR2 reads EKD. Losses at the gene ends were 2 bases for V and 6 bases for J; bases not matched to a gene: 8. The CDR3 is CACDSTGGTLDTRQMFF. The CDR3 nucleotides are TGTGCCTGTGACAGTACTGGGGGTACCTTGGACACCCGACAGATGTTTTTC.

This clone was observed a few times. TCRdb attributes to this sequence the protein of a much larger clone, which differs from the DNA translation at residue 6; a read error is likely, and the protein displayed is translated from the DNA. The chain couples TRDV2 to TRDJ3, with TRDD3 matching 8 bases. In germline, CDR1 is GEAIGNYY, CDR2 EKD. Losses at the gene ends were 1 base for V and 2 bases for J; bases not matched to a gene: 3. CDR3 length: 17 residues. CDR3 in amino acids: CACDTPGDTWDTRQMFF. Here the CDR3 DNA reads TGTGCCTGTGACACACCGGGGGATACCTGGGACACCCGACAGATGTTTTTC.

In this sample, this clone turned up a few times. TCRdb records a much larger clone's protein for this DNA, with a difference at residue 16 that likely arises from a read error; the protein given is the translation of the DNA. The V and J genes are TRDV2 and TRDJ3; 11 bases align to TRDD3. In germline, CDR1 is GEAIGNYY, CDR2 EKD. This CDR3 has 18 amino acids. The CDR3 loop reads CACDTGGYGSWDTRQTFF. CDR3 DNA: TGTGCCTGTGACACTGGGGGATACGGCTCCTGGGACACCCGACAGACGTTTTTC.

Regarding this clone: Possible read error: a much larger clone is one base away. Other DNA variants within this sample encode the same CDR3. This rearrangement joins TRDV2 to TRDJ3, with 7 bases that match TRDD3. The germline V gene encodes CDR1 GEAIGNYY and CDR2 EKD. The CDR3 length is 20 residues. The V segment lost 0 bases and the J segment 19 bases; nucleotides outside the gene matches: 29. This CDR3 is CACDTWGTKLSSWDTRQMFF. As DNA, the CDR3 is TGTGCCTGTGACACCTGGGGGACAAAACTCAGCTCCTGGGACACCCGCCAAATGTTTTTC.

Within the sample, this clone is medium-sized. V is TRDV2 and J is TRDJ1; 10 bases are shared with TRDD3. CDR3 size: 16 residues. V lost 2 bases, J lost 0 bases, and 5 bases stayed unmatched. Germline lookup yields CDR1 GEAIGNYY and CDR2 EKD. Here the CDR3 reads CACDILGDSNTDKLIF. The CDR3 DNA follows: TGTGCCTGTGACATACTGGGGGATTCGAACACCGATAAACTCATCTTT.

This clone was picked up many times. The rearrangement joins TRDV2 to TRDJ3, with TRDD3 matching 10 bases. This CDR3 has 21 residues. CDR1 and CDR2 (germline): GEAIGNYY, EKD. Trimming took 0 bases from V and 0 from J; bases not matched to a gene: 10. The CDR3 DNA reads as TGTGCCTGTGACACCGGATGGGGGATACCGTATAGCTCCTGGGACACCCGACAGATGTTTTTC. Its translation: CACDTGWGIPYSSWDTRQMFF.

Worth noting for this clone: A far larger clone is a single base away, which makes a read error likely. Other DNA sequences from this sample encode an identical CDR3 as well. The CDR3 DNA is TGTGCCTGTGACACCTGGGGACTCAGCTCTTGGGACACCCGACAGATGTTTTTC. The encoded protein is CACDTWGLSSWDTRQMFF. The chain carries TRDV2 and TRDJ3, with D possibly matching TRDD3 (5 bases). CDR3 length: 18 residues. The germline V and J ends were trimmed by 0 bases and 4 bases, with 15 bases remaining between them. Germline loops: CDR1 GEAIGNYY, CDR2 EKD.

This clone is labeled as medium-sized. This specimen includes other DNA sequences encoding the same CDR3. The chain joins TRDV2 to TRDJ3; D is possibly TRDD3 (6 bases). Germline values: CDR1 GEAIGNYY, CDR2 EKD. V lost 0 bases to trimming and J lost 0 bases, with 26 bases between them. The CDR3 is 23 residues long. Here the CDR3 reads CACDTADRSLGFPSSWDTRQMFF. The CDR3 DNA reads as TGTGCCTGTGACACCGCGGATCGTTCCCTGGGGTTCCCTAGCTCCTGGGACACCCGACAGATGTTTTTC.

About this clone: TCRdb's listed protein matches a much larger clone and diverges from this DNA's translation at residue 10, likely through a read error; the protein shown comes from the DNA. This chain uses TRDV2 with TRDJ3; D is possibly TRDD3 (6 bases). The CDR3 runs 20 residues. Trimming cost V 2 bases and J 0 bases, with 19 bases left between them. Per the germline V gene, CDR1 is GEAIGNYY and CDR2 is EKD. In DNA, the CDR3 is TGTGCCTGTGACAGCCCCCCAACTGGGAGTTCCTCCTGGGACACCCGACAGATGTTTTTC. This gives the protein CACDSPPTGSSSWDTRQMFF.

As regards this clone: The protein held in TCRdb is that of a much larger clone and does not match this DNA's translation at residue 3, likely because of a read error; the protein shown is translated from the DNA. The gene calls are TRDV2 and TRDJ3, with TRDD3 identical over 11 bases. Per germline, CDR1 GEAIGNYY and CDR2 EKD. The CDR3 covers 20 residues. This chain's CDR3 is CARDELGDKESSWDTRQMFF. The CDR3, as DNA: TGTGCCCGTGACGAACTGGGGGATAAGGAAAGCTCCTGGGACACCCGACAGATGTTTTTC.

This clone has just a few counts. The protein recorded in TCRdb matches a much larger clone and deviates from this DNA's translation at residue 7, suggesting a read error; the protein here is obtained by translating the DNA. The J gene is TRDJ3, the V gene TRDV2; 9 bases agree with TRDD3. The CDR3 sequence is 20 residues long. Germline V gives CDR1 GEAIGNYY, CDR2 EKD. J was trimmed by 0 bases and V by 3 bases; bases with no gene match: 11. Here the CDR3 reads CACDVVPGDTSSWDTRQMFF. DNA of the CDR3: TGTGCCTGTGACGTCGTACCGGGGGATACAAGCTCCTGGGACACCCGACAGATGTTTTTC.

A word on this clone: This DNA's translation and the protein TCRdb lists, from a much larger clone, do not match at residue 13, likely due to a read error; the protein shown is translated from the DNA. The chain joins TRDV1 to TRDJ2; possibly TRDD3 for D (6 bases). Trimming shortened V by 3 bases and J by 0 bases, and 23 bases separated the two germline ends. The CDR3 is 20 residues long. The germline V gene has CDR1 TSWWSYY and CDR2 QGS. The DNA of the CDR3 is TGTGCTCTTGGGGACCCTTTTGGTCGTACTGGGCCAACTTTGACAGCACAACTCTTCTTT. Protein sequence: CALGDPFGRTGPTLTAQLFF.

Turning to this clone: One base separates it from a far larger clone, so it is likely a read error. Other DNA sequences in this sample translate to the same CDR3. The genes are TRDV2 and TRDJ2; TRDD3 might be the D (6 bases). The CDR3 is made up of 14 amino acids. Germline V gene data show CDR1 as GEAIGNYY and CDR2 as EKD. CDR3 DNA: TGTGCCTGTGACTCCGTACTGGGATGGGCACAGCTCTTCTTT. It codes for CACDSVLGWAQLFF.

With respect to this clone: This probably arose from a read error, given a far larger clone one base away. This CDR3 is also generated by other DNA sequences in the sample. This chain links TRDV2 with TRDJ2; TRDD3 agrees at 9 bases. V was pared by 1 base and J by 3 bases, with 11 bases of the junction left unmatched. CDR3 size: 18 residues. CDR1 is GEAIGNYY, CDR2 EKD, per germline. The CDR3 nucleotides read TGTGCCTGTGACACGTACTGGGGGACGGAAGCTCTGACAGCACAACTCTTCTTT. Its protein product is CACDTYWGTEALTAQLFF.

This clone was seen a handful of times. The protein that TCRdb holds for this DNA derives from a much larger clone and differs from the translated DNA at residue 8, which likely indicates a read error; the protein shown here is translated from the DNA. This sequence joins TRDV2 and TRDJ1; D perhaps matches TRDD3 (6 bases). There are 16 residues in the CDR3. V was cut by 1 base and J by 2 bases, with 16 bases left in between. Germline V lookup: CDR1 GEAIGNYY, CDR2 EKD. The CDR3 protein is CACDTAWVIRTDKLIF. DNA for the CDR3: TGTGCCTGTGACACTGCCTGGGTGATACGAACCGATAAACTCATCTTT.

This clone was observed a handful of times. A read error may explain this, as a much larger clone is one base away. Other DNA sequences from this sample encode an identical CDR3 as well. The chain carries TRDV2 and TRDJ2; 11 bases fit TRDD3. Germline V gene sequence: CDR1 GEAIGNYY, CDR2 EKD. CDR3 length: 17 amino acids. In DNA, the CDR3 is TGCGCCTGTGACACGCTGGGGGATACCGCTTTGACAGCACAACTCTTCTTT. This gives the protein CACDTLGDTALTAQLFF.

In its sample, this clone is large. The V gene is TRDV2, the J gene TRDJ3; TRDD3 agrees at 11 bases. Germline V gene sequence: CDR1 GEAIGNYY, CDR2 EKD. CDR3 size: 18 residues. Germline trimming cut 2 bases from V and 0 bases from J; bases unmatched to any gene: 2. CDR3 in amino acids: CACDILGDSSWDTRQMFF. The CDR3 region has the DNA TGTGCCTGTGACATACTGGGGGATAGCTCCTGGGACACCCGACAGATGTTTTTC.

By share, this clone ranks as medium-sized (0.01 to 0.1%). This sample also contains other DNA sequences that code for the same CDR3. The J gene is TRDJ3, the V gene TRDV2, with a possible D match to TRDD3 (5 bases). The CDR3 sequence is 20 residues long. Germline values: CDR1 GEAIGNYY, CDR2 EKD. Deletions cut 0 bases from V and 0 bases from J, with 17 bases between. In nucleotides, the CDR3 is TGTGCCTGTGACACCGTCAGAGGGGAGACGAGCTCCTGGGACACCCGACAGATGTTTTTC. Its protein is CACDTVRGETSSWDTRQMFF.

The chain has TRDV2 and TRDJ2; the match to TRDD3 covers 10 bases. Trimming took 0 bases from V and 4 from J; bases not matched to a gene: 16. Germline V gives CDR1 GEAIGNYY, CDR2 EKD. This CDR3 region has 20 residues. CDR3 protein: CACDTGGLGDPGLGTAQLFF. The CDR3 nucleotides read TGTGCCTGTGACACCGGAGGACTGGGGGATCCTGGACTAGGGACAGCACAACTCTTCTTT.

This clone was detected only a few times. This clone may be a read error of a much larger clone one base away. Other DNA sequences in this specimen translate into the identical CDR3. The rearrangement uses TRDV2 and TRDJ3; D gene unclear. The germline V gene has CDR1 GEAIGNYY and CDR2 EKD. The CDR3 loop spans 17 amino acids. The CDR3 loop is CACDTAGPSWDTRQMFF. As DNA, the CDR3 is TGTGCCTGCGACACCGCAGGACCCTCCTGGGACACCCGACAGATGTTTTTC.

In regard to this clone: TCRdb's protein, taken from a much larger clone, differs from this DNA's translation at residue 12, likely owing to a read error; the protein displayed comes from the DNA. The gene calls are TRDV2 and TRDJ3; 8 bases are shared with TRDD3. This CDR3 is 18 amino acids long. The V gene's germline CDR1 is GEAIGNYY and CDR2 EKD. The CDR3 protein is CACDTWGMSSWGTRQMFF. Here the CDR3 DNA reads TGTGCCTGTGACACCTGGGGGATGAGCTCCTGGGGCACCCGACAGATGTTTTTC.

This clone showed up just a few times. A far larger clone differs by one base, so this is likely a read error. In the same sample, other DNA sequences code for this CDR3. The chain joins TRDV2 to TRDJ1, with TRDD3 identical over 7 bases. The V gene's germline CDR1 is GEAIGNYY and CDR2 EKD. There are 14 residues in the CDR3. The CDR3 is CACDTLGYTDKLIF. CDR3 nucleotides: TGTGCCTGTGACACCCTGGGATACACCGATAAACTCATCTTC.

This clone was recorded a few times. TCRdb's listed protein matches a much larger clone and diverges from this DNA's translation at residue 7, likely through a read error; the protein shown comes from the DNA. The chain couples TRDV2 to TRDJ3; TRDD3 might be the D (6 bases). Germline V CDR1 and CDR2: GEAIGNYY, EKD. This CDR3 is built from 19 residues. With 1 base removed from V and 0 bases from J, the gap between germline ends came to 15 bases. The CDR3 DNA reads as TGTGCCTGTGACACACCGAGGATACATCTCTCCTGGGACACCCGACAGATGTTTTTC. It encodes CACDTPRIHLSWDTRQMFF.

Regarding this clone: The translation of this DNA and the TCRdb protein of a much larger clone differ at residue 11, probably owing to a read error; the protein shown here is translated from the DNA. This chain links TRDV2 with TRDJ3; 8 positions match TRDD3. From germline, CDR1 is GEAIGNYY and CDR2 EKD. The CDR3 loop spans 18 amino acids. CDR3 nucleotide sequence: TGTGCCTGTGACACGGGATACGCGAGCTCCTGCGACACCCGACAGATGTTTTTC. Translating it yields CACDTGYASSCDTRQMFF.

This clone has just a few counts. With a much larger clone just one base away, this may be a read error. The same CDR3 is also encoded by other DNA sequences in this sample. This chain joins TRDV2 and TRDJ3; 10 bases are a match to TRDD3. The CDR3 totals 18 residues. CDR1 and CDR2 from the germline V gene are GEAIGNYY and EKD. Written as DNA, the CDR3 is TGTGCCTGCGACACTTTGGGGGATACCTCCTGGGACACCCGACAGATGTTTTTC. Its protein product is CACDTLGDTSWDTRQMFF.

This clone came up a few times. The protein that TCRdb holds for this DNA derives from a much larger clone and differs from the translated DNA at residue 9, which likely indicates a read error; the protein shown here is translated from the DNA. The J gene is TRDJ3, the V gene TRDV2; D remains ambiguous. Trimming removed 0 bases at V and 2 bases at J, with 13 bases between. Per germline, CDR1 GEAIGNYY and CDR2 EKD. The CDR3 spans 18 residues. The CDR3 DNA is TGTGCCTGTGACACCGTCGGAGGCTCCCCCTGGGACACCCGACAGATGTTTTTC. Amino acid sequence: CACDTVGGSPWDTRQMFF.

This clone occurred a few times. TCRdb lists the protein of a much larger clone for this DNA, which differs at residue 11, so this is likely a read error; the protein given here is translated from the DNA itself. The rearrangement uses TRDV2 and TRDJ3; 8 bases line up with TRDD3. From germline, CDR1 is GEAIGNYY and CDR2 EKD. This CDR3 comprises 18 residues. The CDR3 reads CACDLLGAFSRDTRQMFF. CDR3 sequence (DNA): TGTGCCTGTGACTTACTGGGGGCCTTCTCCCGGGACACCCGACAGATGTTTTTC.

This clone appeared a few times. One base away lies a much larger clone, so this may be a sequencing read error. The sample holds other DNA sequences that translate to the same CDR3. J is TRDJ1 and V is TRDV1; D might be TRDD3 (7 bases). Germline values: CDR1 TSWWSYY, CDR2 QGS. Trimming stripped 3 bases from V and 0 bases from J, with 17 bases between. This CDR3 region has 17 residues. The CDR3 here is CALGEKSYGGYTDKLIF. In nucleotides, the CDR3 is TGTGCTCTTGGGGAGAAGTCCTACGGGGGATACACCGATAAACTCATCTTT.

Turning to this clone: A much larger clone lies one base from this, so it may be a read error. This chain uses TRDV2 with TRDJ3; 8 nucleotides line up with TRDD3. Germline lookup yields CDR1 GEAIGNYY and CDR2 EKD. The CDR3 has 15 amino acids. V gave up 0 bases and J gave up 12 bases; unmatched junction bases: 6. The CDR3 DNA reads TGTGCCTGTGACACCGTGGGGGATCTGGTCCGACAGATGTTTTTC. As protein: CACDTVGDLVRQMFF.

This clone was recorded a few times. The TCRdb protein comes from a much larger clone and disagrees with this DNA's translation at residue 8, likely due to a read error; the protein given here is derived from the DNA. The V call is TRDV2, the J call TRDJ3; a possible D gene is TRDD3 (5 bases). CDR1 is GEAIGNYY and CDR2 is EKD in the germline V gene. V was clipped by 1 base and J by 4 bases, with 13 bases between them. This CDR3 is 17 amino acids long. The CDR3 loop is CACDTLGNIWDTRQMFF. In nucleotides, the CDR3 is TGTGCCTGTGACACTTTGGGGAATATTTGGGACACCCGACAGATGTTTTTC.